The 14 T cell receptor beta chains listed next were all sequenced from one sample in a study of blood T cell repertoires in COVID-19 (TCRdb year 2020). Library method: the immunoSEQ multiplex PCR assay. In its TCRdb copy, this immuneACCESS table keeps in-frame sequences only and misses some clones. Where compared with another copy, unresolved V genes explain less than half of these, and the others have no known cause. Counted in this sample were roughly 160,000 clones; about nine tenths of them appeared once. Of the sample, around 4% is held by the ten largest clones. What was sequenced was peripheral blood. The origin of the receptors is a woman aged 55-69 years who had recovered from COVID-19.

This chain connects TRBV11-2 to TRBJ1-3; D is unresolved. The CDR3 runs 16 residues. V dropped 0 bases and J dropped 0 bases, with 9 bases sitting between them. Germline-derived CDR1 and CDR2 are SGHAT and FQNNGV. The CDR3 DNA reads TGTGCCAGCAGCTTAGAGCGTACTCACTCTGGAAACACCATATATTTT. Its protein product is CASSLERTHSGNTIYF.

This rearrangement joins TRBV28 to TRBJ1-2, with 8 bases that match TRBD1. With 11 bases clipped from V and 8 bases from J, the junction kept 10 bases outside the gene matches. The V gene's germline CDR1 is MDHEN and CDR2 SYDVKM. The CDR3 has 12 amino acids. The CDR3 DNA reads TGTGCCTTCTCGGACAGGGCGGCGGGCTACACCTTC. It yields the protein CAFSDRAAGYTF.

The V and J genes are TRBV9 and TRBJ1-1; 7 bases are shared with TRBD1. This CDR3 spans 14 amino acids. Per the germline V gene, CDR1 is SGDLS and CDR2 is YYNGEE. The J segment lost 1 base and the V segment lost 4 bases, leaving 4 bases of the junction unmatched. The CDR3 protein is CASSLTGANTEAFF. The CDR3 nucleotides read TGTGCCAGCAGCTTAACAGGGGCGAACACTGAAGCTTTCTTT.

The CDR3 reads CAGETDAGDYGYTF. As DNA, the CDR3 is TGTGCCGGAGAGACAGACGCTGGGGACTATGGCTACACCTTC. The J gene is TRBJ1-2, the V gene TRBV6-5; possibly TRBD1 for D (5 bases). The V gene's germline CDR1 is MNHEY and CDR2 SVGAGI. This CDR3 comprises 14 residues. V shed 11 bases and J shed 3 bases, with 19 bases lying between them.

This chain uses TRBV6-5 with TRBJ2-1; D is perhaps TRBD2 (6 bases). V lost 10 bases to trimming and J lost 14 bases, with 27 bases between them. The CDR3 length is 14 residues. Germline V gene lookup returns CDR1 MNHEY and CDR2 SVGAGI. CDR3 residues: CATQAPPSRRGKFF. For the CDR3, the DNA is TGTGCCACCCAGGCCCCTCCGTCCCGGAGGGGAAAGTTCTTC.

This rearrangement joins TRBV28 to TRBJ1-5; 9 positions agree with TRBD1. From germline, CDR1 is MDHEN and CDR2 SYDVKM. The CDR3 consists of 15 residues. The V and J ends lost 6 bases and 6 bases, in that order; junction bases with no gene match: 9. The CDR3 loop is CASSLGTGSSQPQHF. The CDR3 coding sequence is TGTGCCAGCAGCCTCGGGACAGGGAGTAGTCAGCCCCAGCATTTT.

The chain couples TRBV2 to TRBJ1-4; TRBD1 aligns across 8 bases. CDR1 and CDR2 from the germline V gene are SNHLY and FYNNEI. After removal of 5 bases from V and 0 bases from J, the junction contained 2 bases not matched to a gene. This CDR3 spans 15 amino acids. The CDR3 DNA is TGTGCCAGCAGTCGGACAGGGCCAACTAATGAAAAACTGTTTTTT. Translating it yields CASSRTGPTNEKLFF. The variable domain in full, with the rest retrieved from reference TRBV2 and TRBJ1-4, is EPEVTQTPSHQVTQMGQEVILRCVPISNHLYFYWYRQILGQKVEFLVSFYNNEISEKSEIFDDQFSVERPDGSNFTLKIRSTKLEDSAMYFCASSRTGPTNEKLFFGSGTQLSVL.

The chain links TRBV6-5 to TRBJ1-1; possibly TRBD1 for D (6 bases). The V end was cut by 11 bases, the J end by 0 bases, with 13 bases between. In germline, CDR1 is MNHEY, CDR2 SVGAGI. This CDR3 is built from 13 residues. The CDR3 DNA follows: TGTGCCTCGCAAGAGGGGGTGAACACTGAAGCTTTCTTT. Translating gives CASQEGVNTEAFF.

The genes are TRBV5-1 and TRBJ1-2, with 12 bases matching TRBD1. The V gene end was trimmed by 4 bases and the J gene end by 8 bases; junction bases not matched to a gene: 9. Germline V gene sequence: CDR1 SGHRS, CDR2 YFSETQ. The CDR3 is 15 residues long. The CDR3 loop reads CASSPEGQGAIGYTF. CDR3 nucleotide sequence: TGCGCCAGCAGCCCTGAGGGACAGGGGGCGATCGGCTACACCTTC.

The chain combines TRBV5-4 with TRBJ2-7; 13 bases are a match to TRBD2. Germline CDR1 and CDR2: SGHNT and YYREEE (reference sequence). CDR3 length: 14 amino acids. Losses at the gene ends were 5 bases for V and 7 bases for J; bases not matched to a gene: 6. The CDR3 DNA sequence: TGTGCCAGCAGGGGAGGGACTAGCGGGGAGGAGCAGTACTTC. It translates to CASRGGTSGEEQYF.

The CDR3 bases are TGCAGCGTTGACGGCACAGATACGCAGTATTTT. The encoded protein is CSVDGTDTQYF. J is TRBJ2-3 and V is TRBV29-1; no clear D gene. The V end lost 3 bases, the J end lost 1 base, and 2 bases lay between the germline ends. There are 11 residues in the CDR3. Germline CDR1 SQVTM, CDR2 ANQGSEA.

In DNA form, the CDR3 reads TGTGCCAGCTCACCACCCGGTAGAGACACCATATATTTT. This codes for CASSPPGRDTIYF. This chain uses TRBV18 with TRBJ1-3; D remains unclear. Germline V gene sequence: CDR1 KGHSH, CDR2 LQKENI. The CDR3 consists of 13 residues. Between the trimmed V and J ends, which lost 0 bases and 8 bases, there was a span of 8 bases.

V gene TRBV7-2 combines with J gene TRBJ2-4; TRBD1 matches at 7 bases. This CDR3 comprises 14 residues. V lost 1 base and J lost 6; bases outside the gene matches: 3. Germline V CDR1 and CDR2: SGHTA, FQGNSA. The CDR3 here is CASSLVTGRNIQYF. The CDR3 DNA is TGTGCCAGCAGCTTAGTGACAGGGAGAAACATTCAGTACTTC.

The chain employs TRBV4-1 and TRBJ2-3; weak D call: TRBD2 (7 bases). The CDR3 contains 16 residues. The germline V gene has CDR1 MGHRA and CDR2 YSYEKL. The germline V and J ends were trimmed by 0 bases and 4 bases, with 14 bases remaining between them. The CDR3 DNA sequence: TGCGCCAGCAGCCAAGACCCGTGGGGGGGCCCAGATACGCAGTATTTT. Protein product: CASSQDPWGGPDTQYF.